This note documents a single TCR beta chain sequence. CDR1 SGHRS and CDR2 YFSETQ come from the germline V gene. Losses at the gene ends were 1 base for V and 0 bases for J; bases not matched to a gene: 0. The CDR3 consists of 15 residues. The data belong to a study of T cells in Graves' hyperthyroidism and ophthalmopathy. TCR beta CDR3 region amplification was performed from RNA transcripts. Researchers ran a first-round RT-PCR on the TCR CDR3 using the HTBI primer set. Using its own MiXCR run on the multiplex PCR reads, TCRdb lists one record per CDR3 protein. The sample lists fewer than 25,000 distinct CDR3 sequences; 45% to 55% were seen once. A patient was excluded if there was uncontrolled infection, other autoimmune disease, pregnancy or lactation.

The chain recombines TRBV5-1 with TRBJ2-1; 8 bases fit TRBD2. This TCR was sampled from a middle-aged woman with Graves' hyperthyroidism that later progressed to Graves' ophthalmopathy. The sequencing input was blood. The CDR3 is CASSLSGSSYNEQFF. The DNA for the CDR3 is TGCGCCAGCAGCTTGAGCGGGAGCTCCTACAATGAGCAGTTCTTC.